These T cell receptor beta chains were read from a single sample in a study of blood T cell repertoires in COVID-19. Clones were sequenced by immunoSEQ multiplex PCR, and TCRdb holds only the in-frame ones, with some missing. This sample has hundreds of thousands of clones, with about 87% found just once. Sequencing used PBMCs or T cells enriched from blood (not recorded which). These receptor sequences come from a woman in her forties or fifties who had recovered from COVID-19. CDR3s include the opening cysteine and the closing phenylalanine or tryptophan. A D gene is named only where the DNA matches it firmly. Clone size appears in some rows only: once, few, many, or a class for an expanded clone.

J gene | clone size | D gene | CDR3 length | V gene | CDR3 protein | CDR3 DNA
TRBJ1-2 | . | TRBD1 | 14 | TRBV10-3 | CAISLGTGTEGYTF | TGTGCCATCAGTCTCGGGACAGGGACTGAAGGCTACACCTTC
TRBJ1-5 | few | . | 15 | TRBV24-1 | CATSGGDRRNQPQHF | TGTGCCACCAGTGGGGGGGACCGTCGCAATCAGCCCCAGCATTTT
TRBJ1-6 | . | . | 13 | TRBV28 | CASSRGQHSPLHF | TGTGCCAGCAGTCGGGGACAACACTCACCCCTCCACTTT
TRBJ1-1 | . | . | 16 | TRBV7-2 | CASSLWGGAGNTEAFF | TGTGCCAGCAGCTTGTGGGGGGGCGCGGGGAACACTGAAGCTTTCTTT
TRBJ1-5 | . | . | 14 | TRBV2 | CASSDRGVGQPQHF | TGTGCCAGCAGTGACCGGGGAGTTGGTCAGCCCCAGCATTTT
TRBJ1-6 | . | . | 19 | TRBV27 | CASSLRGDRASSYNSPLHF | TGTGCCAGCAGTTTAAGGGGTGATCGGGCCAGCTCCTATAATTCACCCCTCCACTTT
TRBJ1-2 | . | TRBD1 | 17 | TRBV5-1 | CASSLAVTGTGIFGYTF | TGCGCCAGCAGCTTGGCCGTTACCGGGACAGGGATATTTGGCTACACCTTC
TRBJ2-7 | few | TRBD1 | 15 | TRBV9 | CASSVGGTGNNEQYF | TGTGCCAGCAGCGTAGGAGGGACAGGGAATAATGAGCAGTACTTC
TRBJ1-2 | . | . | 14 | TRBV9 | CASSVDSGVYGYTF | TGTGCCAGCAGCGTAGATTCAGGCGTGTATGGCTACACCTTC
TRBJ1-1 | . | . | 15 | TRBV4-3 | CASTKNAGGYTEAFF | TGCGCCAGCACAAAAAATGCGGGGGGTTACACTGAAGCTTTCTTT
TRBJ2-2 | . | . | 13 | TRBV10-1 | CAGGCHDTGELFF | TGCGCCGGAGGCTGTCACGACACCGGGGAGCTGTTTTTT
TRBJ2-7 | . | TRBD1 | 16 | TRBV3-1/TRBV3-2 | CASSPTATGGSREQYF | TGTGCCAGCAGCCCAACAGCGACAGGGGGCTCGAGGGAGCAGTACTTC
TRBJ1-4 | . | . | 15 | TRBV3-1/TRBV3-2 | CASSQGLNNNEKLFF | TGTGCCAGCAGTCAGGGGCTTAATAACAATGAAAAACTGTTTTTT
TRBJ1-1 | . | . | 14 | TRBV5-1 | CASSLQVMNTEAFF | TGCGCCAGCAGCTTGCAGGTCATGAACACTGAAGCTTTCTTT
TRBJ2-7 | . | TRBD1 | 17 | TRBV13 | CASSLRGGTGFSYEQYF | TGTGCCAGCAGCTTGAGGGGGGGGACAGGGTTCTCCTACGAGCAGTACTTC
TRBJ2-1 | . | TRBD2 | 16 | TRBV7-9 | CASSLHSGGSYNEQFF | TGTGCCAGCAGCTTACATAGCGGGGGGTCCTACAATGAGCAGTTCTTC
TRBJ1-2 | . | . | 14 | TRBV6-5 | CASRGGNLNYGYTF | TGTGCCAGCAGGGGAGGTAACCTTAACTATGGCTACACCTTC
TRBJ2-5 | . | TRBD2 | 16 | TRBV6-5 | CASSYMLAGDQETQYF | TGTGCCAGCAGTTACATGCTAGCGGGGGATCAAGAGACCCAGTACTTC
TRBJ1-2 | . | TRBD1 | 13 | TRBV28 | CASRFGQGKGYTF | TGTGCCAGCAGATTTGGACAGGGAAAAGGCTACACCTTC
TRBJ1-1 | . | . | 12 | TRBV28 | CASSLSWSEAFF | TGTGCCAGCAGTCTAAGTTGGTCTGAAGCTTTCTTT
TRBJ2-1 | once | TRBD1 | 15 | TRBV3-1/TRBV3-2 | CASSQQATGGNEQFF | TGTGCCAGCAGCCAGCAAGCGACAGGGGGCAATGAGCAGTTCTTC
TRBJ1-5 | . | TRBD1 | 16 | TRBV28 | CASSLYWTGGFQPQHF | TGTGCCAGCAGTTTATATTGGACAGGGGGATTCCAGCCCCAGCATTTT
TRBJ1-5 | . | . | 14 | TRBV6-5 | CASDSGVGAQPQHF | TGTGCCAGCGATTCAGGGGTAGGGGCTCAGCCCCAGCATTTT
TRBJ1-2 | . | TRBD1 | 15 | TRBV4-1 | CASSQDLTGGYGYTF | TGCGCCAGCAGCCAAGATCTCACAGGGGGCTATGGCTACACCTTC
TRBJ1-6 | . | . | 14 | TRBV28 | CASSLAVGYSPLHF | TGTGCCAGCAGTTTGGCGGTTGGGTATTCACCCCTCCACTTT
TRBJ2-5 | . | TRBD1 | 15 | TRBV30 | CAWSTGTEIGETQYF | TGTGCCTGGAGTACTGGGACAGAAATAGGGGAGACCCAGTACTTC
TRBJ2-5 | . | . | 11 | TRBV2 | CASSDRGTQYF | TGTGCCAGCAGTGATCGCGGGACCCAGTACTTC
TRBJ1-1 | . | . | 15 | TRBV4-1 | CASSQVLGGSAEAFF | TGCGCCAGCAGCCAAGTCCTGGGGGGGTCTGCTGAAGCTTTCTTT
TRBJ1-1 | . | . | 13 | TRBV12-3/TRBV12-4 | CASSLTRDTEAFF | TGTGCCAGCAGCCTCACACGGGACACTGAAGCTTTCTTT